This T cell receptor (beta chain) was recovered during a study of shared clonotypes between healthy human individuals. Overall study context: Each donor's CD8 memory used one plate, CD8 naive two, each CD4 subset three. Study-level results: Naive CD4 clonotypes overlapped across a few donors at around 4.7%.

Sequencing was performed with immunoSEQ multiplex PCR; in TCRdb, only in-frame clones are kept and a portion is missing. The repertoire has 2 million to 2.5 million clones, about 94% of them found once; the top ten carry roughly 0.13%. With respect to this clone: Antigen unknown.

This CDR3 spans 16 amino acids. Germline CDR1 MDHEN, CDR2 SYDVKM. V lost 5 bases to trimming and J lost 0 bases, with 16 bases between them. There were no recent acute infections or vaccinations among the donors, who were healthy HIV-negative adults. The donor cohort consisted entirely of Caucasian adults residing in Nashville, Tennessee. Sequencing was performed on naive CD4+ T cells sorted from blood. Documented subset: CD45RA+ positively selected. J is TRBJ1-2 and V is TRBV28, with D uncertain. This clonotype originated in a man aged 18 to 29 in good health. The CDR3 DNA sequence: TGTGCCAGCAGTCCTGACGGAAACCCAGCTAACTATGGCTACACCTTC. This encodes CASSPDGNPANYGYTF.